This T cell receptor (beta chain) is from a study of T cells in Graves' hyperthyroidism and ophthalmopathy. Inclusion characteristics of ophthalmopathy patients comprised a Clinical Activity Score of at least 3, a NOSPECS grade of at least 4, and duration under 3 months. Clinical symptoms, serum thyroxine, TRAb, thyroid ultrasound and orbital computed tomography informed diagnoses. TCR beta CDR3 regions were amplified from RNA. Using the HTBI primer set, a first-round RT-PCR was run on the TCR CDR3. TCRdb ran MiXCR on the multiplex PCR reads and lists one entry per CDR3 protein. The sample records around 300,000 distinct CDR3 sequences, around 15% being singletons. There are many counts of this clonotype. Germline-derived CDR1 and CDR2 are MDHEN and SYDVKM. The CDR3 loop spans 19 amino acids. Germline trimming cut 0 bases from V and 0 bases from J; bases unmatched to any gene: 11.

This rearrangement joins TRBV28 to TRBJ2-1; 7 bases line up with TRBD2. Material for sequencing was blood. The clonotype was recovered from a woman in her forties with Graves' ophthalmopathy. This CDR3 is CASSLWGVGGTSSYNEQFF. CDR3 nucleotides: TGTGCCAGCAGTTTATGGGGTGTGGGGGGGACCAGCTCCTACAATGAGCAGTTCTTC.